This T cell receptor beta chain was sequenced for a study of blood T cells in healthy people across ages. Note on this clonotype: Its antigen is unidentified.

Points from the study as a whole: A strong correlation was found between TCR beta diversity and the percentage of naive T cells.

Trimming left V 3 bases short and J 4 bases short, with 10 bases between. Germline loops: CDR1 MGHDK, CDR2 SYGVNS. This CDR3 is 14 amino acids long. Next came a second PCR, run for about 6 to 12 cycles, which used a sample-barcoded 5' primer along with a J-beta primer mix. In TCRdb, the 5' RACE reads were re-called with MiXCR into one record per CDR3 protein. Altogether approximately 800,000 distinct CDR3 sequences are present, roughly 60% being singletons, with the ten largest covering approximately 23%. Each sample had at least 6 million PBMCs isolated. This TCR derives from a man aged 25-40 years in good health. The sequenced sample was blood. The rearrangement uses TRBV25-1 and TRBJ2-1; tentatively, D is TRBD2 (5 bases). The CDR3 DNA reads TGTGCCAGCAGTGAGCCCGGACTTTACAATGAGCAGTTCTTC. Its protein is CASSEPGLYNEQFF.